The 30 T cell receptor beta chains in this list originate from one sample, sequenced in a study of T-cell reconstitution after alpha-beta-depleted transplantation in children. Library preparation (for TCRbeta) was performed with unique molecular identifiers. TCRdb fed the PCR reads into MiXCR, producing one record per CDR3 protein. The sample holds some 530,000 distinct CDR3 sequences, around 12% seen once. Sequenced here: PBMCs from the stem cell graft donor, sampled from the stem cell graft. These receptors came from a human donor who donated a stem cell graft to a child with combined immunodeficiency.

As concerns this clonotype: This may come from a read error, since a much larger clone is one base off. The J gene is TRBJ2-7, the V gene TRBV5-6; the D gene could be TRBD1 or TRBD2 (6 bases each). Germline assignment: CDR1 SGHDT and CDR2 YYEEEE. The CDR3 covers 14 residues. Deletions cut 4 bases from V and 2 bases from J, with 13 bases between. The DNA of the CDR3 is TGTGCCAGCAGCGCAGGGGCGGGGACCTACGAGCAGTACTTC. Translating gives CASSAGAGTYEQYF.

This clonotype was picked up a small number of times. The CDR3 loop reads CASSPGLAGYGEQFF. CDR3 coding DNA: TGCGCCAGCAGTCCGGGACTAGCGGGATACGGGGAGCAGTTCTTC. This chain links TRBV10-2 with TRBJ2-1; 13 bases fit TRBD2. The CDR3 consists of 15 residues. Germline loops: CDR1 WSHSY, CDR2 SAAADI. V lost 5 bases and J lost 10; bases outside the gene matches: 8.

V usage is TRBV28 and J usage is TRBJ2-2; maybe TRBD2 (6 bases). The germline CDR1 and CDR2 sequences are MDHEN and SYDVKM. V was pared by 6 bases and J by 6 bases, with 11 bases between. The CDR3 loop spans 13 amino acids. CDR3 DNA: TGTGCCAGCAGAACGGGACTTCCCGGGGAGCTGTTTTTT. Protein sequence: CASRTGLPGELFF.

The chain has TRBV24-1 and TRBJ2-1; D may be TRBD1 or TRBD2 (6 bases each). Deletions cut 9 bases from V and 6 bases from J, with 14 bases between. CDR1 and CDR2 (germline): KGHDR, SFDVKD. The CDR3 runs 13 residues. The CDR3 region has the DNA TGTGCCACCCGGGACCCGGGGGCCAATGAGCAGTTCTTC. Translating gives CATRDPGANEQFF.

This chain uses TRBV7-3 with TRBJ2-2; D not certain. CDR3 length: 13 amino acids. From germline, CDR1 is SGHTA and CDR2 FQGTGA. V shed 6 bases and J shed 1 base, with 6 bases lying between them. This CDR3 reads CASSRRNTGELFF. CDR3 DNA: TGTGCCAGCAGTCGACGGAACACCGGGGAGCTGTTTTTT.

To note about this clonotype: A much more abundant neighbour one base away suggests this may be a read error. This CDR3 reads CASSVASNTEAFF. Written as DNA, the CDR3 is TGTGCCAGCAGCGTAGCCAGTAACACTGAAGCTTTCTTT. This chain connects TRBV9 to TRBJ1-1; D ambiguous. V was cut by 0 bases and J by 2 bases, with 5 bases left in between. The CDR3 sequence is 13 residues long. The germline gives CDR1 SGDLS, CDR2 YYNGEE.

This clonotype came up a few times. J is TRBJ2-3 and V is TRBV24-1, with D possibly TRBD1 on 6 matching bases. The ends were cut back, 2 bases at V and 2 bases at J, with 16 bases in the middle. Germline V gene lookup returns CDR1 KGHDR and CDR2 SFDVKD. The CDR3 contains 17 residues. The CDR3 loop reads CATSDYPQGGSTDTQYF. The DNA of the CDR3 is TGTGCCACCAGTGATTACCCACAGGGTGGGTCCACAGATACGCAGTATTTT.

This clonotype has only a few counts. The rearrangement links TRBV6-1 to TRBJ2-7, with D uncertain. V dropped 6 bases and J dropped 2 bases, with 11 bases sitting between them. The CDR3 has 13 amino acids. The germline gives CDR1 MNHNS, CDR2 SASEGT. The CDR3 reads CASSVESPYEQYF. CDR3 DNA sequence: TGTGCCAGCAGCGTGGAGTCTCCCTACGAGCAGTACTTC.

This chain uses TRBV12-3 or TRBV12-4 with TRBJ2-1; 7 positions agree with TRBD2. The CDR3 is 14 amino acids. Trimming removed 1 base from V and 8 bases from J; junction bases left unmatched: 5. CDR3 loop: CASSLGGGGDEQFF. CDR3 sequence (DNA): TGTGCCAGCAGTTTAGGCGGGGGAGGGGATGAGCAGTTCTTC.

The chain employs TRBV6-2 or TRBV6-3 and TRBJ2-7; 8 bases are shared with TRBD1. CDR1 MNHEY and CDR2 SVGEGT come from the germline V gene. The CDR3 runs to 15 residues. Losses at the gene ends were 3 bases for V and 7 bases for J; bases not matched to a gene: 11. In DNA form, the CDR3 reads TGTGCCAGCAGTTATCCGAGGGACAGGATACGGGAGCAGTACTTC. Translating gives CASSYPRDRIREQYF.

The rearrangement joins TRBV20-1 to TRBJ1-4; no definite D call. The CDR3 has 15 residues. V dropped 6 bases and J dropped 4 bases, with 18 bases sitting between them. CDR1 and CDR2 from the germline V gene are DFQATT and SNEGSKA (reference sequence). This CDR3 reads CSAERSKEFNEKLFF. In nucleotides, the CDR3 is TGCAGTGCGGAGAGATCAAAGGAGTTTAATGAAAAACTGTTTTTT.

The chain carries TRBV29-1 and TRBJ2-3, with 7 bases lining up with TRBD1. V was pared by 3 bases and J by 7 bases, with 13 bases of the junction left unmatched. The CDR3 loop spans 15 amino acids. Germline assignment: CDR1 SQVTM and CDR2 ANQGSEA. DNA of the CDR3: TGCAGCGTTGAGGAAGACTTAGACAGGGCTCATACGCAGTATTTT. It translates to CSVEEDLDRAHTQYF.

The rearrangement joins TRBV15 to TRBJ2-3; 7 bases fit TRBD1. The CDR3 contains 16 residues. Trimming removed 0 bases from V and 6 bases from J; junction bases left unmatched: 9. CDR1 is LNHNV and CDR2 is YYDKDF in the germline V gene (reference sequence). The CDR3 protein is CATSRDGTEVYDTQYF. CDR3 coding DNA: TGTGCCACCAGCAGAGACGGGACAGAGGTGTACGATACGCAGTATTTT.

The chain links TRBV7-3 to TRBJ2-2; 7 bases line up with TRBD1. The ends lost 5 bases at V and 3 bases at J; junction bases unmatched: 9. In germline, CDR1 is SGHTA, CDR2 FQGTGA. The CDR3 contains 16 residues. The CDR3 DNA is TGTGCCAGCAGCCCTCGACAGGGACGCTACACCGGGGAGCTGTTTTTT. Its translation: CASSPRQGRYTGELFF.

At least ten counts were recorded for this clonotype. V and J are TRBV7-6 and TRBJ2-1; D is perhaps TRBD1 or TRBD2 (5 bases each). CDR3 length equals 14 residues. Trimming cost V 5 bases and J 6 bases, with 14 bases left between them. From germline, CDR1 is SGHVS and CDR2 FNYEAQ. DNA of the CDR3: TGTGCCAGCAGCCCCAGTGGGGGAGTCAATGAGCAGTTCTTC. This sequence encodes CASSPSGGVNEQFF.

The chain links TRBV10-3 to TRBJ2-1; 8 bases are a match to TRBD1. CDR3 length: 15 amino acids. Trimming at V came to 4 bases and at J to 5 bases, leaving 7 bases not matched to a gene. CDR1 and CDR2 (germline): ENHRY, SYGVKD. The CDR3 is CAISVSGQVHNEQFF. For the CDR3, the DNA is TGTGCCATCAGTGTATCGGGACAGGTACACAATGAGCAGTTCTTC.

This clonotype has only a few counts. The J gene is TRBJ2-7, the V gene TRBV5-5; TRBD2 aligns across 8 bases. From germline, CDR1 is SGHKS and CDR2 YYEKEE (reference sequence). There are 16 residues in the CDR3. V dropped 1 base and J dropped 4; count of bases not matched to a gene: 10. CDR3 nucleotide sequence: TGTGCCAGCAGCTTGTTTCGGGGGGGAGAAGGTTACGAGCAGTACTTC. Translating it yields CASSLFRGGEGYEQYF.

This clonotype showed up just a few times. The V gene is TRBV27, the J gene TRBJ1-1; D is ambiguous. CDR1 and CDR2 (germline): MNHEY, SMNVEV (reference sequence). The V end was cut by 5 bases, the J end by 0 bases, with 4 bases between. The CDR3 extends over 12 amino acids. The CDR3 nucleotides read TGTGCCAGCAGTGGGGTGAACACTGAAGCTTTCTTT. Translated: CASSGVNTEAFF.

Many counts were recorded for this clonotype. This chain uses TRBV28 with TRBJ2-3; either TRBD1 or TRBD2 may supply D (5 bases each). Trimming removed 7 bases from V and 2 bases from J, with 22 bases in between. The CDR3 covers 17 residues. Germline V lookup: CDR1 MDHEN, CDR2 SYDVKM. The CDR3 nucleotides are TGTGCCAGCAACGATCCATGGGACGTCCGGTTCACAGATACGCAGTATTTT. Amino acids: CASNDPWDVRFTDTQYF.

Concerning this clonotype: A read error may be the cause here, since a much bigger clone is one base away. This rearrangement joins TRBV25-1 to TRBJ2-2; 7 positions match TRBD2. The V gene end was trimmed by 7 bases and the J gene end by 3 bases; junction bases not matched to a gene: 11. CDR1 MGHDK and CDR2 SYGVNS come from the germline V gene. CDR3 length equals 16 residues. The CDR3 region has the DNA TGTGCCAGCATTATAAAAGCGGGATGGGACACCGGGGAGCTGTTTTTT. Amino acids: CASIIKAGWDTGELFF.

This clonotype occurred a few times. This chain uses TRBV6-4 with TRBJ2-2, with D uncertain. This CDR3 is 17 amino acids long. The V gene's germline CDR1 is MRHNA and CDR2 SNTAGT. The germline V and J ends were trimmed by 2 bases and 3 bases, with 16 bases remaining between them. CDR3 nucleotide sequence: TGTGCCAGCAGTGACCGTGCTGGTACGACGGACACCGGGGAGCTGTTTTTT. Translation: CASSDRAGTTDTGELFF.

There are many counts of this clonotype. The V gene is TRBV12-3 or TRBV12-4, the J gene TRBJ2-3; 10 bases map to TRBD1. V shed 5 bases, J shed 5 bases, and the junction held 4 bases outside the gene matches. This CDR3 is built from 14 residues. The CDR3 region has the DNA TGTGCCAGCAGTGACAGGGGGCGCGGAGATACGCAGTATTTT. Translating it yields CASSDRGRGDTQYF.

This clonotype came up a few times. CDR3 nucleotide sequence: TGTGCCAGCAGTCCCAATCCTTCCTACAATGAGCAGTTCTTC. It is translated as CASSPNPSYNEQFF. The chain couples TRBV12-3 or TRBV12-4 to TRBJ2-1; no reliable D call. The CDR3 covers 14 residues. V shed 5 bases and J shed 1 base, with 9 bases lying between them.

At least ten counts were recorded for this clonotype. The gene calls are TRBV7-2 and TRBJ2-3; a possible D gene is TRBD2 (6 bases). CDR3 length equals 12 residues. Deletions cut 4 bases from V and 5 bases from J, with 7 bases between. Germline V gene lookup returns CDR1 SGHTA and CDR2 FQGNSA. The CDR3 loop reads CASSWRGDTQYF. The CDR3 nucleotides read TGTGCCAGCAGCTGGAGGGGAGATACGCAGTATTTT.

This clonotype turned up a few times. The gene calls are TRBV5-1 and TRBJ2-3; 8 bases line up with TRBD2. Germline CDR1 and CDR2: SGHRS and YFSETQ. The CDR3 runs 14 residues. V gave up 4 bases and J gave up 4 bases; unmatched junction bases: 5. The CDR3 here is CASSSGGRADTQYF. CDR3 nucleotides: TGCGCCAGCAGCAGCGGGGGTAGGGCAGATACGCAGTATTTT. The full variable domain, in which reference TRBV5-1 and TRBJ2-3 provide the parts outside the CDR3, is KAGVTQTPRYLIKTRGQQVTLSCSPISGHRSVSWYQQTPGQGLQFLFEYFSETQRNKGNFPGRFSGRQFSNSRSEMNVSTLELGDSALYLCASSSGGRADTQYFGPGTRLTVL.

This clonotype was observed many times. The chain combines TRBV12-3 or TRBV12-4 with TRBJ2-1; 7 bases agree with TRBD2. The CDR3 contains 15 residues. V shed 5 bases, J shed 1 base, and the junction held 5 bases outside the gene matches. For the CDR3, the DNA is TGTGCCAGCAGTGTACTAGCGCTTTCCTACAATGAGCAGTTCTTC. Translating gives CASSVLALSYNEQFF.

This rearrangement joins TRBV5-1 to TRBJ2-1, with D possibly matching TRBD1 (5 bases). The CDR3 loop spans 15 amino acids. V was cut by 0 bases and J by 5 bases, with 12 bases left in between. Germline CDR1 is SGHRS and CDR2 is YFSETQ. The CDR3 nucleotides are TGCGCCAGCAGCTTGGGCCTGGGGCTCGACAATGAGCAGTTCTTC. This translates into CASSLGLGLDNEQFF.

As DNA, the CDR3 is TGCAGTGCTCGACGGACAGGGGTTTCCTACGAGCAGTACTTC. This translates into CSARRTGVSYEQYF. V and J are TRBV20-1 and TRBJ2-7; TRBD1 agrees at 9 bases. Germline-derived CDR1 and CDR2 are DFQATT and SNEGSKA (reference sequence). CDR3 length: 14 residues. Germline trimming cut 5 bases from V and 1 base from J; bases unmatched to any gene: 6.

The chain recombines TRBV20-1 with TRBJ1-1, with no clear D. Looked up from germline, CDR1 is DFQATT and CDR2 is SNEGSKA (reference sequence). This CDR3 comprises 13 residues. V gave up 1 base and J gave up 0 bases, with 6 bases separating them. The CDR3 sequence: CSARAVMNTEAFF. The DNA of the CDR3 is TGCAGTGCTAGAGCTGTTATGAACACTGAAGCTTTCTTT.

This clonotype turned up a few times. The chain combines TRBV11-2 with TRBJ1-3, with 7 positions matching TRBD1. Germline CDR1 is SGHAT and CDR2 is FQNNGV. The trim removed 5 bases at V and 1 base at J, leaving 8 bases unmatched. The CDR3 runs to 16 residues. The CDR3 sequence: CASSPGQPGSGNTIYF. Written as DNA, the CDR3 is TGTGCCAGCAGCCCGGGACAGCCCGGATCTGGAAACACCATATATTTT.